This TCR beta chain was found in a study of cytomegalovirus exposure and HLA in healthy donors. CDR3 size: 18 residues. Trimming removed 1 base at V and 3 bases at J, with 22 bases between. Germline CDR1 SGHNT, CDR2 YYREEE (reference sequence). Primers: 60 Vbeta forward and 13 Jbeta reverse. Generated by immunoSEQ multiplex PCR, the TCRdb table keeps only in-frame clones and is missing some. Of 150,000 to 200,000 clones listed, roughly 86% are singletons. Concerning this clone itself: The antigen remains undetermined.

General study findings and limits: Later work associated 17,000 or so TCR beta sequences with HLA alleles at 0.05 false discovery rate. Later, an analysis showed that TCR beta chains associated with HLA were more clonally expanded than others that were equally common.

The sequence derives from a woman in her late teens or twenties in good health and CMV-seronegative. This sequence joins TRBV5-4 and TRBJ2-5; D perhaps matches TRBD1 (7 bases). The sample was PBMCs. CDR3 loop: CASSLQIDGGRGEETQYF. CDR3 DNA: TGTGCCAGCAGCTTGCAAATAGATGGCGGCAGGGGGGAAGAGACCCAGTACTTC. The full variable domain, rest sourced from reference TRBV5-4 and TRBJ2-5, is ETGVTQSPTHLIKTRGQQVTLRCSSQSGHNTVSWYQQALGQGPQFIFQYYREEENGRGNFPPRFSGLQFPNYSSELNVNALELDDSALYLCASSLQIDGGRGEETQYFGPGTRLLVL.